This TCR beta chain was captured by sequencing in a study of T cells expressing NK-cell markers. TCRdb re-called the 5' RACE reads and gives one entry per CDR3 protein, without DNA. Reported are 350,000 to 500,000 distinct CDR3 sequences; the ten largest clones contain less than 7.5%. The germline gives CDR1 SGHVS, CDR2 FNYEAQ. The CDR3 is 15 amino acids. This TCR was sampled from a woman between 18 and 70 years old in good health. The source material was blood T cells: a sorted CD56 or NKG2C T cell subset, CD4+ or CD8+ T cells, or bulk PBMC T cells (not recorded which). V and J are TRBV7-6 and TRBJ2-1; with no DNA, the TCRdb D assignment of TRBD2 cannot be verified. CDR3 residues: CASRAGGLSYNEQFF.